This T cell receptor (beta chain) derives from a study of beta chain features in type 1 diabetes. Regarding the study as a whole: TCRB CDR3s were moderately but significantly shorter in Type 1 diabetes patients in all four CD4+ subsets. Type 1 diabetes patients showed fewer insertions and more deletions at VDJ junctions. Healthy donors had naive, central memory and Treg TCRB repertoires that appeared less similar than those seen among patients.

CDR3 length: 14 residues. Trimming left V 8 bases short and J 2 bases short, with 14 bases between. Germline CDR1 is SNHLY and CDR2 is FYNNEI. In this sample, this clone turned up a few times. Its antigen is unidentified. The sequenced template was cDNA made from the entire isolated RNA. Samples of naive, central memory and regulatory T cells yielded a mean of about 3.4 million reads. Repertoires were generated with immunoSEQ multiplex PCR, while TCRdb's copy carries only in-frame clones and drops some. The sample records a few hundred thousand clones, 11% being singletons. V is TRBV2 and J is TRBJ2-3, with TRBD2 as a possible D gene (6 bases). The origin of this receptor is a man aged 25-45 years with type 1 diabetes. Sequences were obtained from naive CD4+ T cells from blood. CDR3 sequence reads: CASGGIGHTDTQYF. CDR3 nucleotides: TGTGCCAGCGGGGGGATAGGACACACAGATACGCAGTATTTT.